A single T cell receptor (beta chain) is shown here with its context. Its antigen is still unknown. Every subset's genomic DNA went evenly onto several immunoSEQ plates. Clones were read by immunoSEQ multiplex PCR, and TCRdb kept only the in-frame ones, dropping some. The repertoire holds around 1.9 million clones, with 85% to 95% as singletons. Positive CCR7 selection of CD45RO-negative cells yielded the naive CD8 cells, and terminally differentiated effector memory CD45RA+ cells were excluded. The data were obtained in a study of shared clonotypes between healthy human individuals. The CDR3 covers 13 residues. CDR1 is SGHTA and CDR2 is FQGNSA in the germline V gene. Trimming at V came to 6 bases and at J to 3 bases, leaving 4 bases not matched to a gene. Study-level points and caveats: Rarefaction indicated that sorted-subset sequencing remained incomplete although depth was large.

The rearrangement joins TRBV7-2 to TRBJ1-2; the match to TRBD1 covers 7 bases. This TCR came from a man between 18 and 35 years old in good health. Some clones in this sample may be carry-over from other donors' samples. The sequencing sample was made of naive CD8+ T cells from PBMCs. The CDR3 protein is CASRPGGDYGYTF. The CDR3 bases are TGTGCCAGCAGGCCAGGGGGGGACTATGGCTACACCTTC.